This TCR beta chain was recovered during a study of cytomegalovirus exposure and HLA in healthy donors. 13 Jbeta primers and 60 Vbeta primers were used for the PCR. Method: immunoSEQ multiplex PCR; TCRdb's copy keeps in-frame clones and lacks some. The table shows 150,000 to 200,000 clones, with roughly 68% occurring only once. Germline V gives CDR1 SGHRS, CDR2 YFSETQ. V lost 0 bases and J lost 6; bases outside the gene matches: 12. The CDR3 totals 16 residues. This rearrangement joins TRBV5-1 to TRBJ2-7, with TRBD2 matching 7 bases. This TCR came from a woman between 25 and 40 years old in good health and CMV-seronegative. Sequenced sample: PBMCs. The DNA for the CDR3 is TGCGCCAGCAGCTTGGATACGAGGGCGTCGGGGGGCGAGCAGTACTTC. It translates to CASSLDTRASGGEQYF.